The 27 T cell receptor beta chains below were found in one sample sequenced in a study of metastatic and nonmetastatic thyroid tumors (dated by TCRdb to 2018 to 2020). Before undergoing thyroid surgery, none of the patients had been given any kind of treatment. The library was generated by PCR. For sequencing, an Illumina HiSeq 4000 was employed. TCRdb reran the public reads through fastp at Q25 and MiXCR, keeping productive beta chains. Counted in this sample were 25,000 to 30,000 clones; approximately 17% of them appeared once. Jointly, the top ten make up about 6% of the sample. Specimen: blood. All receptors come from a male donor with papillary thyroid cancer or a benign thyroid nodule (not recorded which). Some clones in this sample may be carry-over from other donors' samples.

This clone showed up just a few times. The gene calls are TRBV6-5 and TRBJ2-7, with D possibly being TRBD1 (12 bases). The CDR3 is 18 amino acids. Germline V gene sequence: CDR1 MNHEY, CDR2 SVGAGI. V lost 5 bases and J lost 2, with 25 bases in between. The CDR3 is CASSRDRGRLAGTYEQYF. The CDR3 DNA reads as TGTGCCAGCAGTAGGGACAGGGGGCGACTAGCGGGAACCTACGAGCAGTACTTC.

This clone was seen ten or more times. The V gene is TRBV9, the J gene TRBJ2-3; 9 bases line up with TRBD2. V trimming: 0 bases; J trimming: 6 bases; junction bases outside the gene matches: 11. The CDR3 totals 17 residues. Germline loops: CDR1 SGDLS, CDR2 YYNGEE. Written as DNA, the CDR3 is TGTGCCAGCAGCGTAGACTTTTCTAGCGGGATCGGGGATACGCAGTATTTT. Translation: CASSVDFSSGIGDTQYF. The whole variable domain, filled in from reference TRBV9 and TRBJ2-3, reads DSGVTQTPKHLITATGQRVTLRCSPRSGDLSVYWYQQSLDQGLQFLIQYYNGEERAKGNILERFSAQQFPDLHSELNLSSLELGDSALYFCASSVDFSSGIGDTQYFGPGTRLTVL.

Points on this clone: No conserved phenylalanine or tryptophan ends this CDR3, so it is likely a read error. This chain links TRBV28 with TRBJ2-7; 7 positions agree with TRBD1. This CDR3 comprises 14 residues. Germline values: CDR1 MDHEN, CDR2 SYDVKM. The ends lost 3 bases at V and 1 base at J; junction bases unmatched: 3. The DNA for the CDR3 is TGTGCCAGCAGTTTGGCAGGGGGTTCCTACGAGCAGTACTTA. This translates into CASSLAGGSYEQYL.

This clone was picked up many times. V usage is TRBV28 and J usage is TRBJ1-1, with D tentatively TRBD1 (5 bases). Germline V gene lookup returns CDR1 MDHEN and CDR2 SYDVKM. The CDR3 loop spans 15 amino acids. V lost 7 bases and J lost 3, with 18 bases in between. CDR3 sequence: CASTSSGGLDTEAFF. In DNA form, the CDR3 reads TGTGCCAGCACCTCCTCGGGGGGACTAGACACTGAAGCTTTCTTT.

This clone was detected ten times or more. The chain has TRBV28 and TRBJ2-2; 10 bases are a match to TRBD1. Germline V gives CDR1 MDHEN, CDR2 SYDVKM. The V gene end was trimmed by 2 bases and the J gene end by 3 bases; junction bases not matched to a gene: 3. CDR3 length: 16 amino acids. As DNA, the CDR3 is TGTGCCAGCAGTTTAGCCGGGACAGGGGACACCGGGGAGCTGTTTTTT. Its protein product is CASSLAGTGDTGELFF.

This clone was detected only a few times. The junction does not match germline at one end; this may be a read error. The CDR3 loop is CASSFALAGSSCEQYF. CDR3 coding DNA: TGTGCCAGCAGTTTCGCACTAGCGGGATCCTCCTGCGAGCAGTACTTC. The chain combines TRBV27 with TRBJ2-7, with 10 bases lining up with TRBD2. This CDR3 comprises 16 residues. CDR1 is MNHEY, CDR2 SMNVEV, per germline (reference sequence).

The chain carries TRBV18 and TRBJ1-2, with TRBD1 identical over 7 bases. Germline lookup yields CDR1 KGHSH and CDR2 LQKENI. V shed 2 bases and J 5 bases; nucleotides not matched to a gene: 8. The CDR3 is 15 amino acids. The CDR3 is CASSPKRWDSYGYTF. CDR3 in DNA: TGTGCCAGCTCACCAAAAAGATGGGACAGTTATGGCTACACCTTC.

This clone appeared many times. The J gene is TRBJ1-2, the V gene TRBV5-4; TRBD1 matches at 7 bases. Germline lookup yields CDR1 SGHNT and CDR2 YYREEE (reference sequence). This CDR3 contains 15 residues. J lost 6 bases, V lost 0 bases, and 8 bases had no gene match. CDR3 DNA sequence: TGTGCCAGCAGCTTGGACCGACAGGGATGGAATGGCTACACCTTC. Amino acids: CASSLDRQGWNGYTF.

This clone was counted ten times or more. This rearrangement joins TRBV24-1 to TRBJ2-7, with D hard to call. Germline values: CDR1 KGHDR, CDR2 SFDVKD. The CDR3 consists of 14 residues. The germline V and J ends were trimmed by 9 bases and 0 bases, with 14 bases remaining between them. For the CDR3, the DNA is TGTGCCACCCAGCCCGGATCGGGCTCCTACGAGCAGTACTTC. Translation: CATQPGSGSYEQYF.

The chain joins TRBV3-1 to TRBJ2-3; D is possibly TRBD1 (6 bases). This CDR3 is 19 amino acids long. V lost 0 bases, J lost 5 bases, and 24 bases lay in between. CDR1 and CDR2 (germline): LGHDT, YNNKEL (reference sequence). The CDR3 is CASSQEVWPGGPEGDTQYF. The CDR3 nucleotides read TGTGCCAGCAGCCAAGAGGTGTGGCCTGGGGGCCCCGAGGGAGATACGCAGTATTTT.

This clone was counted at least ten times. This rearrangement joins TRBV20-1 to TRBJ2-3; 9 bases match TRBD2. The trim removed 5 bases at V and 1 base at J, leaving 4 bases unmatched. The CDR3 consists of 14 residues. Germline V gene lookup returns CDR1 DFQATT and CDR2 SNEGSKA (reference sequence). Here the CDR3 DNA reads TGCAGTGCTTTTCGGACTAGCGGCACAGATACGCAGTATTTT. As protein: CSAFRTSGTDTQYF.

J is TRBJ2-3 and V is TRBV20-1, with 7 bases that match TRBD2. Germline V gene lookup returns CDR1 DFQATT and CDR2 SNEGSKA (reference sequence). This CDR3 spans 15 amino acids. Trimming removed 0 bases from V and 6 bases from J; junction bases left unmatched: 9. The CDR3 reads CSARDPGGRGDTQYF. The CDR3 DNA sequence: TGCAGTGCTAGAGATCCGGGCGGGAGAGGTGATACGCAGTATTTT.

V is TRBV18 and J is TRBJ1-2, with D uncertain. This CDR3 is 12 amino acids long. Trimming left V 5 bases short and J 10 bases short, with 14 bases between. Germline V gives CDR1 KGHSH, CDR2 LQKENI. CDR3: CASSSVLGFYTF. In nucleotides, the CDR3 is TGTGCCAGCTCATCCGTATTAGGGTTCTACACCTTC.

In its sample, this clone ranks as medium-sized. The rearrangement links TRBV6-1 to TRBJ1-1, with D perhaps TRBD1 (6 bases). The V gene's germline CDR1 is MNHNS and CDR2 SASEGT. This CDR3 comprises 13 residues. Trimming cost V 3 bases and J 3 bases, with 8 bases left between them. The CDR3 DNA sequence: TGTGCCAGCAGTGAGGGGGCGCACACTGAAGCTTTCTTT. It is translated as CASSEGAHTEAFF.

The J gene is TRBJ2-3, the V gene TRBV2; TRBD2 matches 14 bases. The CDR3 has 17 residues. V shed 6 bases, J shed 5 bases, and the junction held 10 bases outside the gene matches. The germline V gene has CDR1 SNHLY and CDR2 FYNNEI. CDR3 nucleotide sequence: TGTGCCAGCAGAAACTGGGGACTAGCGGGAGTTCGAGATACGCAGTATTTT. This encodes CASRNWGLAGVRDTQYF. Full variable domain (outside the CDR3, taken from reference TRBV2 and TRBJ2-3): EPEVTQTPSHQVTQMGQEVILRCVPISNHLYFYWYRQILGQKVEFLVSFYNNEISEKSEIFDDQFSVERPDGSNFTLKIRSTKLEDSAMYFCASRNWGLAGVRDTQYFGPGTRLTVL.

The CDR3 protein is CASSFRTAGETQYF. Written as DNA, the CDR3 is TGTGCCAGCAGCTTTAGGACAGCCGGAGAGACCCAGTACTTC. V gene TRBV5-6 combines with J gene TRBJ2-5; D is possibly TRBD1 (6 bases). Germline CDR1 reads SGHDT; CDR2 reads YYEEEE. Trimming removed 2 bases from V and 4 bases from J, with 12 bases in between. The CDR3 length is 14 residues.

This clone was seen at least ten times. The chain employs TRBV28 and TRBJ2-3; D unclear. Germline V CDR1 and CDR2: MDHEN, SYDVKM. The CDR3 consists of 13 residues. With 5 bases removed from V and 3 bases from J, the gap between germline ends came to 9 bases. For the CDR3, the DNA is TGTGCCAGCAGTCCTCCAACAACAGATACGCAGTATTTT. Translating gives CASSPPTTDTQYF.

The rearrangement links TRBV6-2 or TRBV6-3 to TRBJ2-7; D might be TRBD1 (6 bases). Trimming left V 5 bases short and J 3 bases short, with 8 bases between. Germline-derived CDR1 and CDR2 are MNHEY and SVGEGT. The CDR3 totals 12 residues. The CDR3: CASSQQGYEQYF. CDR3 nucleotides: TGTGCCAGCAGTCAACAGGGCTACGAGCAGTACTTC.

The rearrangement links TRBV27 to TRBJ1-2; D is undetermined. Germline lookup yields CDR1 MNHEY and CDR2 SMNVEV (reference sequence). This CDR3 comprises 13 residues. V shed 6 bases and J shed 9 bases, with 17 bases lying between them. The CDR3: CASRLTFHSCYTF. The CDR3, as DNA: TGTGCCAGCAGGCTTACCTTCCATTCGTGCTACACCTTC.

In this sample, this clone turned up many times. This chain connects TRBV6-1 to TRBJ2-7; 9 bases are shared with TRBD1. Losses at the gene ends were 9 bases for V and 3 bases for J; bases not matched to a gene: 12. CDR1 MNHNS and CDR2 SASEGT come from the germline V gene. CDR3 length equals 15 residues. The CDR3 DNA reads TGTGCCAGTACAACCCCTGGGACAGGGTTCTACGAGCAGTACTTC. It is translated as CASTTPGTGFYEQYF.

This chain links TRBV10-1 with TRBJ1-5; D is ambiguous. The CDR3 totals 17 residues. Germline values: CDR1 WNHNN, CDR2 SYGVQD (reference sequence). V lost 8 bases to trimming and J lost 4 bases, with 24 bases between them. CDR3 amino acids: CASHQLREIRRNQPQHF. CDR3 nucleotides: TGCGCCAGCCACCAGCTTAGGGAGATCAGAAGGAATCAGCCCCAGCATTTT.

Ten or more counts support this clone. A much larger clone differs by one base, so this may be a read error. This rearrangement joins TRBV10-2 to TRBJ2-7, with 7 positions matching TRBD1. Per germline, CDR1 WSHSY and CDR2 SAAADI. Losses at the gene ends were 5 bases for V and 4 bases for J; bases not matched to a gene: 2. This CDR3 region has 12 residues. The CDR3, as DNA: TGCGCCAGCAGTACAGGGGTGTACGAGCAGTACTTC. Translating gives CASSTGVYEQYF.

By share of the sample, this clone is medium-sized. The rearrangement joins TRBV28 to TRBJ1-2, with D tentatively TRBD1 (5 bases). Trimming cost V 4 bases and J 6 bases, with 9 bases left between them. The CDR3 has 12 residues. Germline V lookup: CDR1 MDHEN, CDR2 SYDVKM. The chain's CDR3 is CASSYGGDGYTF. CDR3 nucleotide sequence: TGTGCCAGCAGTTACGGGGGAGATGGCTACACCTTC.

This clone appeared many times. The chain is built from TRBV11-2 and TRBJ1-4; TRBD1 might be the D (6 bases). The germline CDR1 and CDR2 sequences are SGHAT and FQNNGV. CDR3 size: 14 residues. V was cut by 4 bases and J by 7 bases, with 13 bases left in between. The CDR3 is CASSSYDRIEKLFF. The DNA for the CDR3 is TGTGCCAGCAGCTCTTACGACAGGATTGAAAAACTGTTTTTT.

This rearrangement joins TRBV20-1 to TRBJ1-1; a possible D gene is TRBD1 (6 bases). This CDR3 region has 18 residues. The V gene lost 0 bases and the J gene lost 3 bases, with 23 bases spanning the gap. In germline, CDR1 is DFQATT, CDR2 SNEGSKA (reference sequence). CDR3 sequence: CSARDSSGQWAGDTEAFF. The CDR3, as DNA: TGCAGTGCTAGAGATTCGTCAGGACAGTGGGCTGGGGACACTGAAGCTTTCTTT.

This clone appeared many times. The chain uses TRBV11-3 and TRBJ1-2; no definite D call. Trimming left V 5 bases short and J 6 bases short, with 22 bases between. The CDR3 is made up of 16 amino acids. The V gene's germline CDR1 is SGHNT and CDR2 YENEEA. The CDR3 DNA follows: TGTGCCAGCAGCCGGTCCTTGGGCCCCGGTGGGGATGGCTACACCTTC. Its translation is CASSRSLGPGGDGYTF.

This chain joins TRBV15 and TRBJ1-5; 9 bases are a match to TRBD1. V dropped 4 bases and J dropped 5; count of bases not matched to a gene: 3. This CDR3 region has 14 residues. The germline CDR1 and CDR2 sequences are LNHNV and YYDKDF (reference sequence). The CDR3 DNA reads TGTGCCACCAGCACCGGGACAGGGCATCAGCCCCAGCATTTT. Protein sequence: CATSTGTGHQPQHF.